This T cell receptor (beta chain) was captured in a study of cytomegalovirus exposure and HLA in healthy donors. Germline values: CDR1 KGHSH, CDR2 LQKENI. Trimming at V came to 5 bases and at J to 4 bases, leaving 2 bases not matched to a gene. The CDR3 has 13 residues. The primer mix had 60 Vbeta and 13 Jbeta primers. The data were produced by immunoSEQ multiplex PCR, yet TCRdb's version contains in-frame clones alone and is incomplete. The data contain around 150,000 clones, about 77% of them singletons. The source material was PBMCs. The TCR comes from a man in his late teens or twenties in good health and CMV-seropositive. The chain recombines TRBV18 with TRBJ2-7, with 10 bases that match TRBD1. CDR3 in amino acids: CASSTGQGYEQYF. CDR3 DNA sequence: TGTGCCAGCTCAACGGGACAGGGGTACGAGCAGTACTTC.